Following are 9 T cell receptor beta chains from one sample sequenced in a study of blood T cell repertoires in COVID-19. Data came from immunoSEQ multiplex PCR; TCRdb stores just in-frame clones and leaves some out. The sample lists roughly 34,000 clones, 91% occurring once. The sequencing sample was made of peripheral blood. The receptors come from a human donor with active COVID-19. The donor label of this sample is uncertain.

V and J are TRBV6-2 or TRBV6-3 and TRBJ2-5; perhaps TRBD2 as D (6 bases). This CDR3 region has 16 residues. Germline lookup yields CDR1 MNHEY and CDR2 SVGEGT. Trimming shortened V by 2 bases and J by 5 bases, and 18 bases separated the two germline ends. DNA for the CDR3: TGTGCCAGCAGTTACGGATTGGAGCGGGCTAGGGAGACCCAGTACTTC. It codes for CASSYGLERARETQYF.

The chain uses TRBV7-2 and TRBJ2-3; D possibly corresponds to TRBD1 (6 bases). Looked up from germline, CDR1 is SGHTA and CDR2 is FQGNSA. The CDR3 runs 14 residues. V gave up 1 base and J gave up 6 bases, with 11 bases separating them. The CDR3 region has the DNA TGTGCCAGCAGCTTAGTTGACAGGAGGGATACGCAGTATTTT. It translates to CASSLVDRRDTQYF.

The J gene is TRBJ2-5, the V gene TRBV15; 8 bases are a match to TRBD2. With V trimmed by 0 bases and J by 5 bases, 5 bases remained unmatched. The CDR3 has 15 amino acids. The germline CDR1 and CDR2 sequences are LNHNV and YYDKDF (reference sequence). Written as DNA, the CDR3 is TGTGCCACCAGCAGAGATGTGGCTAGCGGGGAGACCCAGTACTTC. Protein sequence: CATSRDVASGETQYF.

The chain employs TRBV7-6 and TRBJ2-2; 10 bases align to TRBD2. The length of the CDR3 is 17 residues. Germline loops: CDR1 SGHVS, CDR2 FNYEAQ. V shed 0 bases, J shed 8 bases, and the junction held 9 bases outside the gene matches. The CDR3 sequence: CASSLALVLAGEGELFF. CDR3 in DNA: TGTGCCAGCAGCTTAGCGCTCGTCCTAGCGGGAGAGGGGGAGCTGTTTTTT.

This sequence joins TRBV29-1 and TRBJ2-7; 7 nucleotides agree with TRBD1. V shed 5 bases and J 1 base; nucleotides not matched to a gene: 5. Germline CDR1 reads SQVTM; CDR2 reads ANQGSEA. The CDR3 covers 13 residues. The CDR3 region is CSVMTGLSYEQYF. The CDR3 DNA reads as TGCAGCGTTATGACAGGGCTTTCCTACGAGCAGTACTTC.

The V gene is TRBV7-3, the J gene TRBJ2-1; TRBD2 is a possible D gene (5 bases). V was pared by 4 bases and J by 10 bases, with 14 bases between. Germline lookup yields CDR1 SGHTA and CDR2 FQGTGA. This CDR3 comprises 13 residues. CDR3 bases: TGTGCCAGCAGCTCCTCGTCTATAGCGGAGCAGTTCTTC. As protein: CASSSSSIAEQFF.

The CDR3 region is CASSRDRSIYTDTQYF. CDR3 sequence (DNA): TGTGCCAGCAGCCGTGACAGGTCCATCTACACAGATACGCAGTATTTT. The gene calls are TRBV5-4 and TRBJ2-3; TRBD1 might be the D (6 bases). The CDR3 is made up of 16 amino acids. Trimming removed 4 bases from V and 2 bases from J, with 17 bases in between. Germline CDR1 SGHNT, CDR2 YYREEE (reference sequence).

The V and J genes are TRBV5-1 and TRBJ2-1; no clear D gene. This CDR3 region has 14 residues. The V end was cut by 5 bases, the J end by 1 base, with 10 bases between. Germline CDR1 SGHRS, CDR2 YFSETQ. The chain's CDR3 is CASSVGISYNEQFF. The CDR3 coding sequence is TGCGCCAGCAGTGTCGGTATTTCCTACAATGAGCAGTTCTTC.

CDR3 in DNA: TGCGCCAGCAGCCAAGATTTCGGTCCGGGACCCCTCCACTTT. This translates into CASSQDFGPGPLHF. This rearrangement joins TRBV4-1 to TRBJ1-6; D uncertain. From germline, CDR1 is MGHRA and CDR2 YSYEKL. Trimming stripped 0 bases from V and 12 bases from J, with 12 bases between. The length of the CDR3 is 14 residues.